This section outlines one T cell receptor (beta chain) sequence together with its context. What it binds is unknown. This entry comes from a study of shared clonotypes between healthy human individuals. Produced via immunoSEQ multiplex PCR; TCRdb's table is partial and in-frame only. The sample has 730,000 or so clones; about two thirds are singletons. Study outcomes and limitations: The low donor count limited represented genetic and exposure-history diversity.

V shed 3 bases and J shed 3 bases, with 5 bases lying between them. The CDR3 totals 13 residues. CDR1 is MDHEN and CDR2 is SYDVKM in the germline V gene. This receptor was identified in a woman between 25 and 40 years old in good health. V is TRBV28 and J is TRBJ2-2; D uncertain. The source material was memory CD4+ T cells sorted from blood. Subset noted: CD45RA-negative fraction. The CDR3 protein is CASSLSYTGELFF. The CDR3 nucleotides are TGTGCCAGCAGTTTGAGCTACACCGGGGAGCTGTTTTTT.